This T cell receptor (beta chain) was sequenced for a study of shared clonotypes between healthy human individuals. On the study more broadly: Researchers assigned three CD4 naive, three CD4 memory, two CD8 naive and one CD8 memory plate to each donor.

Here immunoSEQ multiplex PCR was the method, and the copy in TCRdb shows in-frame clones only, minus some. Altogether 850,000 to 1,200,000 clones are present, about 75% being singletons, with the ten largest covering around 1.5%. Germline assignment: CDR1 SNHLY and CDR2 FYNNEI. This CDR3 region has 12 residues. The V gene end was trimmed by 7 bases and the J gene end by 3 bases; junction bases not matched to a gene: 2. Only Caucasian adults living in Nashville, Tennessee served as donors. The source material was memory CD4+ T cells sorted from blood. Subset here: CD45RA-negative fraction. The V gene is TRBV2, the J gene TRBJ2-7, with 8 bases lining up with TRBD1. The receptor was isolated from a man aged 18 to 30 in good health. The CDR3 spells CASKDRDYEQYF. The CDR3 nucleotides are TGTGCCAGCAAGGACAGGGACTACGAGCAGTACTTC.